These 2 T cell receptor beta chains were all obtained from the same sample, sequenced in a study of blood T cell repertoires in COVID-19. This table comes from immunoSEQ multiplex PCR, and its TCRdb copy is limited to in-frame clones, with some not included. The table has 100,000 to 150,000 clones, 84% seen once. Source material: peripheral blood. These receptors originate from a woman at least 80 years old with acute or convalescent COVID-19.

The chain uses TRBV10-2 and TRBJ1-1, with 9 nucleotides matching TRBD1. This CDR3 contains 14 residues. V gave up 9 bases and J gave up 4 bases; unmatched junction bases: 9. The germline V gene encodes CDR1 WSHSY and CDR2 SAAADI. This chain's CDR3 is CASWTGASGTEAFF. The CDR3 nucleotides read TGCGCCAGTTGGACAGGGGCTTCCGGCACTGAAGCTTTCTTT.

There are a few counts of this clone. The CDR3 spells CASSAGLGLGTQYF. For the CDR3, the DNA is TGTGCCAGCAGCGCGGGACTAGGTCTGGGTACGCAGTATTTT. The V and J genes are TRBV7-2 and TRBJ2-3; 8 bases align to TRBD2. V trimming: 5 bases; J trimming: 8 bases; junction bases outside the gene matches: 9. CDR3 length equals 14 residues. Germline CDR1 SGHTA, CDR2 FQGNSA. The variable domain in full, with the rest retrieved from reference TRBV7-2 and TRBJ2-3, is GAGVSQSPSNKVTEKGKDVELRCDPISGHTALYWYRQSLGQGLEFLIYFQGNSAPDKSGLPSDRFSAERTGGSVSTLTIQRTQQEDSAVYLCASSAGLGLGTQYFGPGTRLTVL.